This TCR beta chain was sequenced during a study of blood T cells in healthy people across ages. Through a sample-barcoded 5' primer and a J-beta primer mix, a second PCR was run for roughly 7 to 12 cycles. TCRdb used MiXCR to reprocess the 5' RACE reads, holding one entry per CDR3 protein. The table records about 600,000 distinct CDR3 sequences, around half of them present only once. This clonotype came up once. The CDR3 has 13 residues. From germline, CDR1 is SNHLY and CDR2 FYNNEI. V gave up 7 bases and J gave up 7 bases, with 11 bases separating them. The clonotype was recovered from a man older than 75 in good health. The chain uses TRBV2 and TRBJ1-6; D may be TRBD1 (5 bases). Sequenced material: blood. The CDR3: CASMGDSNSPLHF. The DNA of the CDR3 is TGTGCCAGCATGGGAGACAGCAATTCACCCCTCCACTTT.